Sequencing of this T cell receptor (beta chain) was carried out in a study of blood T cell repertoires in COVID-19. Study-wide context: Researchers got acute and convalescent COVID-19 samples from the United States, Italy and Spain. From T cells, B-cell-depleted T cells, or PBMCs came the material, which was cDNA or gDNA.

Authors' analysis steps: Cell counts per sample came from amplifying reference gene primers. Using immunoSEQ multiplex PCR, the repertoire was profiled, and TCRdb retains in-frame clones only, with some absent. V, J and clone size are taken as reported in that table, and D and trimming were inferred from the DNA itself. Among 35,000 to 40,000 clones listed, roughly 90% were seen once. After removal of 8 bases from V and 2 bases from J, the junction contained 14 bases not matched to a gene. Germline-derived CDR1 and CDR2 are LNHDA and SQIVND (reference sequence). The CDR3 consists of 17 residues. This TCR came from a man between 60 and 75 years old with active COVID-19. The sample consisted of peripheral blood. The rearrangement links TRBV19 to TRBJ1-3; TRBD1 matches at 8 bases. The CDR3 protein is CASGTPGQVLTGNTIYF. In DNA, the CDR3 is TGTGCCAGTGGGACGCCGGGACAGGTATTGACTGGAAACACCATATATTTT.